The rows below give T cell receptor beta chains drawn from one sample of a study of blood T cell repertoires in COVID-19. Measured with immunoSEQ multiplex PCR; TCRdb has only the in-frame clones, and not every one. Among approximately 150,000 clones listed, 80% were seen once. The specimen was PBMCs or T cells enriched from blood (not recorded which). Receptors originate from a man aged 35 to 55 who had recovered from COVID-19. Both conserved end residues are part of each CDR3. D genes are given only for firm matches. Only some rows state a clone size, as once, few, many or a class for expanded clones.

d_call: .
clone_size: .
j_call: TRBJ1-1
v_call: TRBV29-1
cdr3_aa: CSVFARDTVEAFF
cdr3_nt: TGCAGCGTTTTCGCCCGAGACACAGTTGAAGCTTTCTTT

d_call: TRBD1
clone_size: .
j_call: TRBJ2-5
v_call: TRBV19
cdr3_aa: CASSVETGRARQETQYF
cdr3_nt: TGTGCCAGTAGTGTCGAGACAGGGCGTGCTAGGCAAGAGACCCAGTACTTC

d_call: .
clone_size: .
j_call: TRBJ2-7
v_call: TRBV29-1
cdr3_aa: CSVSGYYEQYF
cdr3_nt: TGCAGCGTTTCAGGGTACTACGAGCAGTACTTC

d_call: .
clone_size: few
j_call: TRBJ2-1
v_call: TRBV30
cdr3_aa: CAWGDTGLWDEQFF
cdr3_nt: TGTGCCTGGGGGGACACAGGCCTCTGGGATGAGCAGTTCTTC

d_call: .
clone_size: .
j_call: TRBJ2-5
v_call: TRBV10-1
cdr3_aa: CASGIGKTQYF
cdr3_nt: TGCGCCAGCGGGATCGGGAAGACCCAGTACTTC

d_call: .
clone_size: few
j_call: TRBJ2-3
v_call: TRBV2
cdr3_aa: CASSATLYLTSTDTQYF
cdr3_nt: TGTGCCAGCAGTGCTACGCTATACTTAACTAGCACAGATACGCAGTATTTT

d_call: .
clone_size: .
j_call: TRBJ2-3
v_call: TRBV5-1
cdr3_aa: CASSSTQSTDTQYF
cdr3_nt: TGCGCCAGCAGCTCGACACAGAGCACAGATACGCAGTATTTT

d_call: .
clone_size: .
j_call: TRBJ1-6
v_call: TRBV6-5
cdr3_aa: CASRTPGYPTSPLHF
cdr3_nt: TGTGCCAGCAGGACTCCGGGTTATCCCACTTCACCCCTCCACTTT

d_call: TRBD2
clone_size: .
j_call: TRBJ2-1
v_call: TRBV6-1
cdr3_aa: CASSDSVASGGNDEQFF
cdr3_nt: TGTGCCAGCAGTGATTCGGTGGCTAGCGGGGGGAATGATGAGCAGTTCTTC

d_call: .
clone_size: .
j_call: TRBJ1-2
v_call: TRBV5-8
cdr3_aa: CASSFRRGPRLPNYGYTF
cdr3_nt: TGTGCCAGCAGCTTTCGGAGGGGCCCACGACTTCCTAACTATGGCTACACCTTC

d_call: .
clone_size: once
j_call: TRBJ2-5
v_call: TRBV12-3/TRBV12-4
cdr3_aa: CASSASGQETQYF
cdr3_nt: TGTGCCAGCAGTGCCTCGGGTCAAGAGACCCAGTACTTC

d_call: .
clone_size: .
j_call: TRBJ2-3
v_call: TRBV9
cdr3_aa: CASSRRLNTDTQYF
cdr3_nt: TGTGCCAGCAGCAGGCGACTCAACACAGATACGCAGTATTTT

d_call: .
clone_size: once
j_call: TRBJ1-1
v_call: TRBV20-1
cdr3_aa: CSASFGISYTEAFF
cdr3_nt: TGCAGTGCTAGTTTCGGGATCTCCTACACTGAAGCTTTCTTT

d_call: TRBD2
clone_size: .
j_call: TRBJ2-5
v_call: TRBV25-1
cdr3_aa: CASSERGEWTQYF
cdr3_nt: TGTGCCAGCAGTGAACGGGGGGAGTGGACCCAGTACTTC

d_call: TRBD1
clone_size: .
j_call: TRBJ1-2
v_call: TRBV6-5
cdr3_aa: CASRPLEGQVYGYTF
cdr3_nt: TGTGCCAGCAGACCCCTCGAGGGACAGGTCTATGGCTACACCTTC

d_call: .
clone_size: .
j_call: TRBJ1-2
v_call: TRBV18
cdr3_aa: CASSPPGQANYGYTF
cdr3_nt: TGTGCCAGCTCACCACCGGGACAAGCTAACTATGGCTACACCTTC

d_call: .
clone_size: .
j_call: TRBJ1-2
v_call: TRBV2
cdr3_aa: CASSETARASGYTF
cdr3_nt: TGTGCCAGCAGTGAAACGGCGAGGGCATCTGGCTACACCTTC